This is a list of T cell receptor beta chains from one sample in a study of control samples from healthy donors and cancer patients. Assay used: immunoSEQ multiplex PCR; TCRdb lists only in-frame clones, some missing. The table records 25,000 to 35,000 clones, 91% of them present only once. Sequencing used PBMCs. The receptors originated from a middle-aged man with lung cancer. Both conserved end residues are part of each CDR3. Fields, in order: CDR3 length, clone size, V gene, J gene, D gene, CDR3 protein, CDR3 DNA. The D gene is left open where the match is weak. A row's size may be missing; if present it is once, few, many or a size class.

15,-,TRBV6-6,TRBJ2-4,-,CASSYFGQGGNIQYF,TGTGCCAGCAGTTACTTCGGACAGGGAGGGAACATTCAGTACTTC
13,-,TRBV13,TRBJ2-7,TRBD1,CASRTGAHYEQYF,TGTGCTTCTCGGACAGGGGCCCACTACGAGCAGTACTTC
13,-,TRBV6-5,TRBJ1-1,-,CATWGVARTEAFF,TGTGCCACCTGGGGGGTCGCCCGGACTGAAGCTTTCTTT
15,-,TRBV11-2,TRBJ2-3,TRBD1,CASSTDRVRTDTQYF,TGTGCCAGCAGCACGGACAGGGTCAGGACAGATACGCAGTATTTT
14,-,TRBV30,TRBJ2-1,TRBD2,CAWSPPGRGNEQFF,TGTGCCTGGAGTCCACCCGGGCGGGGGAATGAGCAGTTCTTC
14,-,TRBV27,TRBJ2-4,-,CASSLRLAKNIQYF,TGTGCCAGCAGTCTCAGACTAGCCAAAAACATTCAGTACTTC
19,once,TRBV6-6,TRBJ1-2,TRBD1,CASSQNSDRGRGSYYGYTF,TGTGCCAGCAGTCAGAATTCGGACAGGGGGCGCGGAAGTTACTATGGCTACACCTTC
13,-,TRBV2,TRBJ1-5,-,CASRPGVGQPQHF,TGTGCCAGCAGGCCAGGGGTGGGTCAGCCCCAGCATTTT
13,-,TRBV2,TRBJ1-6,-,CASSEQGGSPLHF,TGTGCCAGCAGTGAACAAGGGGGTTCACCCCTCCACTTT
18,-,TRBV5-1,TRBJ2-7,TRBD1,CASSLLRGRLIKTYEQYF,TGCGCCAGCAGCTTACTCAGGGGGCGACTAATAAAAACCTACGAGCAGTACTTC
16,-,TRBV5-6,TRBJ2-6,-,CASSFLGQSGANVLTF,TGTGCCAGCAGCTTTCTAGGACAGAGCGGGGCCAACGTCCTGACTTTC
15,-,TRBV4-3,TRBJ2-3,TRBD1,CASSQIWTGVDTQYF,TGCGCCAGCAGCCAAATTTGGACAGGGGTGGATACGCAGTATTTT
17,-,TRBV14,TRBJ2-7,TRBD1,CASSQGGQGRSSYEQYF,TGTGCCAGCAGCCAAGGGGGACAGGGACGCAGCTCCTACGAGCAGTACTTC
13,-,TRBV18,TRBJ2-7,-,CASSLEYGYEQYF,TGTGCCAGCTCACTAGAATACGGGTACGAGCAGTACTTC
15,-,TRBV6-5,TRBJ2-7,-,CASSYSTQGLKAQYF,TGTGCCAGCAGTTACTCGACCCAGGGTCTTAAGGCGCAGTACTTC
14,-,TRBV18,TRBJ1-4,TRBD1,CASAGTEQNEKLFF,TGTGCCAGCGCAGGGACAGAACAGAATGAAAAACTGTTTTTT
13,-,TRBV12-3/TRBV12-4,TRBJ1-1,-,CASGKMGNTEAFF,TGTGCCAGCGGGAAGATGGGGAACACTGAAGCTTTCTTT
13,-,TRBV12-3/TRBV12-4,TRBJ1-2,-,CASSLQTLYGYTF,TGTGCCAGCAGTTTACAGACGCTCTATGGCTACACCTTC
12,-,TRBV21-1,TRBJ1-4,-,CAGGRQGGKLFF,TGTGCCGGCGGGAGACAGGGAGGAAAACTGTTTTTT
13,-,TRBV11-2,TRBJ1-3,-,CASSLERSNTIYF,TGTGCCAGCAGCTTAGAACGGTCAAACACCATATATTTT
15,-,TRBV18,TRBJ1-2,TRBD1,CASSSGTGGVYGYTF,TGTGCCAGCTCATCAGGGACAGGGGGCGTCTATGGCTACACCTTC
15,-,TRBV6-2/TRBV6-3,TRBJ1-5,TRBD1,CASSTTGGGNQPQHF,TGTGCCAGCAGTACCACAGGGGGAGGCAATCAGCCCCAGCATTTT
16,-,TRBV7-3,TRBJ2-2,-,CASSPQGRTNTGELFF,TGTGCCAGCAGCCCCCAAGGACGAACTAACACCGGGGAGCTGTTTTTT
16,-,TRBV3-1/TRBV3-2,TRBJ1-1,TRBD1,CASSQTGFGMNTEAFF,TGTGCCAGCAGCCAGACAGGGTTCGGGATGAACACTGAAGCTTTCTTT
15,-,TRBV6-5,TRBJ2-2,-,CASTQQVGNTGELFF,TGTGCCAGCACCCAACAGGTTGGGAACACCGGGGAGCTGTTTTTT
14,-,TRBV30,TRBJ1-5,-,CAWSVAQHNQPQHF,TGTGCCTGGAGTGTTGCACAGCACAATCAGCCCCAGCATTTT
15,once,TRBV27,TRBJ2-1,TRBD2,CASSLPSGGLGEQFF,TGTGCCAGCAGTTTACCTAGCGGGGGTCTTGGGGAGCAGTTCTTC
17,-,TRBV28,TRBJ2-2,TRBD2,CASSLLAGSILTGELFF,TGTGCCAGCAGTCTCTTAGCGGGGTCAATTCTCACCGGGGAGCTGTTTTTT
17,-,TRBV6-2/TRBV6-3,TRBJ1-1,-,CASSSAGAPAPNTEAFF,TGTGCCAGCAGCTCCGCAGGGGCGCCCGCCCCGAACACTGAAGCTTTCTTT
15,-,TRBV5-6,TRBJ1-6,-,CASSPRSGRNSPLHF,TGTGCCAGCAGCCCCCGGTCAGGGCGGAATTCACCCCTCCACTTT
18,-,TRBV5-1,TRBJ1-1,-,CASSLAGTLRASNTEAFF,TGCGCCAGCAGCTTGGCCGGGACACTCAGGGCGTCGAACACTGAAGCTTTCTTT
12,-,TRBV21-1,TRBJ2-7,-,CASSIDKYEQYF,TGTGCCAGCAGCATCGACAAGTACGAGCAGTACTTC
15,-,TRBV10-3,TRBJ1-1,-,CAISESGPKNTEAFF,TGTGCCATCAGTGAGTCGGGACCGAAGAACACTGAAGCTTTCTTT
15,-,TRBV28,TRBJ2-7,-,CASSYTGDSIYEQYF,TGTGCCAGCAGTTACACCGGGGACTCTATCTACGAGCAGTACTTC
15,-,TRBV7-2,TRBJ2-5,TRBD1,CASSYTGGSGETQYF,TGTGCCAGCAGCTACACAGGGGGCTCTGGGGAGACCCAGTACTTC
14,-,TRBV3-1/TRBV3-2,TRBJ2-7,-,CASSQDPYSYEQYF,TGTGCCAGCAGCCAAGATCCGTACTCCTACGAGCAGTACTTC
13,-,TRBV12-3/TRBV12-4,TRBJ2-7,-,CASSWDSLGEQYF,TGTGCCAGCAGCTGGGACTCCTTGGGGGAGCAGTACTTC
12,-,TRBV6-9,TRBJ2-1,-,CARPGHYNEQFF,TGTGCCAGACCGGGACACTACAATGAGCAGTTCTTC
13,-,TRBV29-1,TRBJ1-2,-,CSTTGQLHYGYTF,TGCAGCACAACAGGGCAACTGCACTATGGCTACACCTTC
15,-,TRBV19,TRBJ2-2,TRBD1,CASSIDRGYTGELFF,TGTGCCAGTAGTATCGACAGGGGCTACACCGGGGAGCTGTTTTTT
15,-,TRBV14,TRBJ2-1,-,CASSLKVGQFNEQFF,TGTGCCAGCAGCCTCAAGGTAGGGCAGTTCAATGAGCAGTTCTTC
15,-,TRBV18,TRBJ2-3,TRBD1,CASSPQTGGRDTQYF,TGTGCCAGCTCACCACAGACAGGGGGCCGGGATACGCAGTATTTT
14,-,TRBV18,TRBJ2-2,-,CASSPYQGTGELFF,TGTGCCAGCTCACCGTATCAGGGAACCGGGGAGCTGTTTTTT
15,-,TRBV7-3,TRBJ2-2,-,CASSLTPAATGELFF,TGTGCCAGCAGCTTAACGCCGGCAGCCACCGGGGAGCTGTTTTTT
16,once,TRBV7-6,TRBJ2-3,TRBD2,CASSLFASGGGDTQYF,TGTGCCAGCAGCTTATTCGCTAGCGGGGGGGGAGATACGCAGTATTTT
15,-,TRBV2,TRBJ1-5,TRBD1,CASREGTVLDQPQHF,TGTGCCAGCAGAGAGGGGACAGTTCTAGATCAGCCCCAGCATTTT
13,-,TRBV2,TRBJ1-1,-,CASSEKPHTEAFF,TGTGCCAGCAGTGAGAAGCCCCACACTGAAGCTTTCTTT
17,-,TRBV6-6,TRBJ2-2,-,CASSPTISAPNTGELFF,TGTGCCAGCAGTCCTACCATTAGCGCACCGAACACCGGGGAGCTGTTTTTT
14,-,TRBV10-3,TRBJ1-1,TRBD1,CAISGGQGNTEAFF,TGTGCCATCAGTGGGGGACAGGGGAACACTGAAGCTTTCTTT
12,-,TRBV2,TRBJ1-1,-,CASSVRGDSLIF,TGTGCCAGCAGTGTTAGGGGGGATTCCTTGATCTTT
14,-,TRBV5-4,TRBJ1-3,TRBD1,CASSFRGPGNTIYF,TGTGCCAGCAGCTTCAGGGGGCCCGGAAACACCATATATTTT
13,-,TRBV15,TRBJ2-5,TRBD2,CATNSGGTETQYF,TGTGCCACCAATAGCGGGGGTACGGAGACCCAGTACTTC
15,-,TRBV5-1,TRBJ2-1,-,CASSSQGNFYNEQFF,TGCGCCAGCAGCTCCCAGGGGAATTTCTACAATGAGCAGTTCTTC
14,few,TRBV11-2,TRBJ2-1,-,CASSLAGEYNEQFF,TGTGCCAGCAGCTTAGCGGGGGAGTACAATGAGCAGTTCTTC
14,-,TRBV19,TRBJ2-5,TRBD1,CASSTGQGQETQYF,TGTGCCAGTAGTACTGGACAGGGGCAAGAGACCCAGTACTTC
16,-,TRBV5-6,TRBJ1-1,-,CASSLVHHLMNTEAFF,TGTGCCAGCAGCTTGGTTCACCACCTTATGAACACTGAAGCTTTCTTT
14,-,TRBV19,TRBJ1-5,-,CASSIPIGYQPQHF,TGTGCCAGTAGTATACCCATAGGGTATCAGCCCCAGCATTTT
17,-,TRBV7-4,TRBJ1-3,-,CASSLVVQVTGGNTIYF,TGTGCCAGCAGCTTAGTCGTGCAGGTTACGGGTGGAAACACCATATATTTT